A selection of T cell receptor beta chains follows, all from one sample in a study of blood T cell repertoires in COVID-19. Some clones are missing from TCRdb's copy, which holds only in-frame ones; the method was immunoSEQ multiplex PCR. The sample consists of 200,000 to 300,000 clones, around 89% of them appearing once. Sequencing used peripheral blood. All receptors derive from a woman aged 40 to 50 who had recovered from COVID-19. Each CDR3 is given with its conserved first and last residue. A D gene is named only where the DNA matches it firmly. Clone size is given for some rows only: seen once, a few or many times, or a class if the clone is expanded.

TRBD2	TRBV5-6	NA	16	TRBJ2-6	CASSRGGRPGANVLTF	TGTGCCAGCAGCCGGGGGGGTCGGCCTGGGGCCAACGTCCTGACTTTC
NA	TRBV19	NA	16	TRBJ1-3	CASSTQGGPAGNTIYF	TGTGCCAGTAGTACCCAGGGTGGGCCCGCTGGAAACACCATATATTTT
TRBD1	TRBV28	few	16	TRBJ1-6	CASSNGQGAGNSPLHF	TGTGCCAGCAGTAACGGACAGGGGGCGGGTAATTCACCCCTCCACTTT
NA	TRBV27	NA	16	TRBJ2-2	CASSLGGTRAAGELFF	TGTGCCAGCAGTTTAGGGGGCACTAGGGCCGCCGGGGAGCTGTTTTTT
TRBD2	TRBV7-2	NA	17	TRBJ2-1	CASSLGSGRGSYNEQFF	TGTGCCAGCAGCTTAGGGTCCGGGAGGGGCTCCTACAATGAGCAGTTCTTC
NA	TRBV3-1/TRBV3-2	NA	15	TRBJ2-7	CASSQDRGSSYEQYF	TGTGCCAGCAGCCAAGATCGGGGGAGCTCCTACGAGCAGTACTTC
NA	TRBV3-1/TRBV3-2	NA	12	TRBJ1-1	CASSQVRGEAFF	TGTGCCAGCAGCCAAGTAAGGGGTGAAGCTTTCTTT
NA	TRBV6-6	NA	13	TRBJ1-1	CASSYSTGTEAFF	TGTGCCAGCAGTTACTCAACGGGGACTGAAGCTTTCTTT
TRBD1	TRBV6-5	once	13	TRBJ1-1	CASRRTGITEAFF	TGTGCCAGCAGACGGACAGGGATCACTGAAGCTTTCTTT
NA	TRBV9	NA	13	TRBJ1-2	CASSPPGGLGYTF	TGTGCCAGCAGCCCCCCGGGGGGGCTTGGCTACACCTTC
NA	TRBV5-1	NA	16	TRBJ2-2	CASSLWGVQDTGELFF	TGCGCCAGCAGCTTGTGGGGGGTACAGGACACCGGGGAGCTGTTTTTT
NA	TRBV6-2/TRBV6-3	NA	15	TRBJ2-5	CASSYWAGPRGTQYF	TGTGCCAGCAGTTACTGGGCGGGACCACGAGGGACCCAGTACTTC
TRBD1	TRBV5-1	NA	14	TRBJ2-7	CASSRDRGPYEQYF	TGCGCCAGCAGCCGGGACAGGGGGCCCTACGAGCAGTACTTC
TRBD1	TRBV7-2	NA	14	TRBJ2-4	CASSLGQGVDIQYF	TGTGCCAGCAGCCTCGGACAGGGGGTGGACATTCAGTACTTC
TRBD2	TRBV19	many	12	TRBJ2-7	CAMEGGTYEQYF	TGTGCCATGGAGGGAGGGACCTACGAGCAGTACTTC
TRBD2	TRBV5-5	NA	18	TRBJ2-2	CASSPHRGSGLRAGELFF	TGTGCCAGCAGCCCCCACCGGGGTAGCGGGCTTAGGGCCGGGGAGCTGTTTTTT
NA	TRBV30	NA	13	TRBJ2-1	CARGYDPGDEQFF	TGTGCCCGAGGCTACGACCCGGGGGATGAGCAGTTCTTC
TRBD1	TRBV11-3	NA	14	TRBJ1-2	CASSSLQGEAGYTF	TGTGCCAGCAGCTCCTTACAGGGGGAGGCTGGCTACACCTTC
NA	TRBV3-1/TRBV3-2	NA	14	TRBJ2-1	CASSPRGRDNEQFF	TGTGCCAGCAGCCCCCGCGGGCGGGACAATGAGCAGTTCTTC
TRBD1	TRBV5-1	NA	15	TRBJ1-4	CASSSGDRGDEKLFF	TGCGCCAGCAGCTCCGGGGACAGGGGTGATGAAAAACTGTTTTTT
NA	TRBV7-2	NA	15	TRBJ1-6	CASSSDRNYNSPLHF	TGTGCCAGCAGCAGTGACAGGAACTATAATTCACCCCTCCACTTT
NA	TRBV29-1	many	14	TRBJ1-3	CSVEHGLSGNTIYF	TGCAGCGTTGAGCACGGGTTATCTGGAAACACCATATATTTT
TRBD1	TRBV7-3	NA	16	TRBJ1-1	CASSLNTVPAGGEAFF	TGTGCCAGCAGCTTAAACACAGTCCCCGCAGGGGGGGAAGCTTTCTTT
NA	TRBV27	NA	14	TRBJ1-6	CASSGHRMNSPLHF	TGTGCCAGCAGCGGACACCGTATGAATTCACCCCTCCACTTT
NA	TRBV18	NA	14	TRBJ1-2	CASSPGQPTYGYTF	TGTGCCAGCTCACCCGGACAGCCTACCTATGGCTACACCTTC
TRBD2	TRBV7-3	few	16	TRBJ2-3	CASSLLAGGPSGTQYF	TGTGCCAGCAGCTTACTAGCGGGAGGGCCGAGCGGTACGCAGTATTTT
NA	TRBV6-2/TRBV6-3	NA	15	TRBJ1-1	CASSRGSSGKTEAFF	TGTGCCAGCAGCCGCGGGTCGTCAGGAAAGACTGAAGCTTTCTTT
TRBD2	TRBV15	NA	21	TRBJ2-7	CATSRGRGRASGRGPSYEQYF	TGTGCCACCAGCAGAGGTAGGGGACGGGCTAGCGGGAGGGGACCCTCCTACGAGCAGTACTTC
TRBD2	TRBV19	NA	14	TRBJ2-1	CASRAGGSYNEQFF	TGTGCCAGTAGGGCGGGAGGTTCCTACAATGAGCAGTTCTTC
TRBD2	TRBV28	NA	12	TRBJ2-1	CASSLGRGEQFF	TGTGCCAGCAGTTTAGGGAGGGGAGAGCAGTTCTTC
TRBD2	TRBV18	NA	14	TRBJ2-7	CASSPGRGGNEQYF	TGTGCCAGCTCACCCGGCCGGGGGGGCAACGAGCAGTACTTC
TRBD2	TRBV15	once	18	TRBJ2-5	CATSRGTSGSRGGETQYF	TGTGCCACCAGCAGAGGGACTAGCGGGAGTCGCGGCGGTGAGACCCAGTACTTC
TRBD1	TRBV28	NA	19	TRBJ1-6	CASTPPRGQVGSYNSPLHF	TGTGCCAGCACCCCCCCCCGCGGACAGGTCGGCTCCTATAATTCACCCCTCCACTTT
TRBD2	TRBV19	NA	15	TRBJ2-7	CASSSGSGGTYEQYF	TGTGCCAGTTCGAGTGGTAGCGGGGGGACCTACGAGCAGTACTTC
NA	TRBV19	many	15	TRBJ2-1	CASSRGSGSYNEQFF	TGTGCCAGTAGTCGGGGTAGCGGCTCCTACAATGAGCAGTTCTTC
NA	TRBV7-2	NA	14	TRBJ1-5	CASSFQGGNQPQHF	TGTGCCAGCAGCTTCCAGGGAGGGAATCAGCCCCAGCATTTT
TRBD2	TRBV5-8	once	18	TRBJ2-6	CASSSGLAPISGANVLTF	TGTGCCAGCAGCTCCGGACTAGCCCCAATCTCTGGGGCCAACGTCCTGACTTTC
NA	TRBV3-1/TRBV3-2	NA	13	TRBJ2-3	CASSHRGRDTQYF	TGTGCCAGCAGCCATAGGGGCCGAGATACGCAGTATTTT
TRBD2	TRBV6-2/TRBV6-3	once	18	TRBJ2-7	CASSSPRTSGRGVHEQYF	TGTGCCAGCAGTTCCCCGCGAACTAGCGGGAGAGGAGTCCACGAGCAGTACTTC
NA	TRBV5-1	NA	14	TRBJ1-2	CASSFVPSDYGYTF	TGCGCCAGCAGCTTTGTCCCCTCCGACTATGGCTACACCTTC
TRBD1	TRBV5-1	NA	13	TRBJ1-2	CASSPRTGYGYTF	TGCGCCAGCAGCCCCAGGACAGGGTATGGCTACACCTTC
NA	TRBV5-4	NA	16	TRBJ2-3	CASSLWGLGGTDTQYF	TGTGCCAGCAGCTTGTGGGGCCTAGGGGGCACAGATACGCAGTATTTT